This T cell receptor (beta chain) was observed in a study of CD8 T cells in Susac syndrome. Points on this clonotype: Its specificity is unknown.

When the RNA was reverse transcribed, random hexamers were used with an input of about 0.5 to 1 ug. The immunoSEQ assay covered 54 Vbeta and 13 Jbeta segments for CDR3. TCRdb itself ran the immunoSEQ multiplex PCR reads through MiXCR, one entry per CDR3 protein. Here the sample spans approximately 200,000 distinct CDR3 sequences, roughly 94% being singletons. Study results and caveats: The study conceded that relatively few individuals underwent its TCR sequencing and HLA analysis.

Sequencing of TCR beta covered CD8+ and CD4+ T cells obtained from blood. From germline, CDR1 is GTSNPN and CDR2 SVGIG (reference sequence). The CDR3 covers 13 residues. The germline V and J ends were trimmed by 0 bases and 4 bases, with 8 bases remaining between them. The rearrangement links TRBV30 to TRBJ2-3, with D hard to call. The TCR originated in a human donor with multiple sclerosis. The sample consisted of CD4+ T cells from PBMCs. The CDR3, as DNA: TGTGCCTGGAGTGTACGCTTTCCAGATACGCAGTATTTT. Its translation is CAWSVRFPDTQYF.